The clone carrying this T cell receptor beta chain has just one count. The data belong to a study of shared clonotypes between healthy human individuals. Produced via immunoSEQ multiplex PCR; TCRdb's table is partial and in-frame only. The sample yields about 1.5 million clones, about 98% seen once. Germline CDR1 reads SGHAT; CDR2 reads FQNNGV. The CDR3 spans 15 residues. The J segment lost 6 bases and the V segment lost 7 bases, leaving 13 bases of the junction unmatched. This TCR was sampled from a young man in good health. Sequencing used naive CD4+ T cells sorted from blood. This sample's subset: CD45RA+ positively selected. J is TRBJ2-7 and V is TRBV11-2, with 9 bases lining up with TRBD1. Written as DNA, the CDR3 is TGTGCCAGCACCCATACGCCGGGACAGGGTCTCGAGCAGTACTTC. This sequence encodes CASTHTPGQGLEQYF. Complete variable domain (other parts from reference TRBV11-2 and TRBJ2-7): EAGVAQSPRYKIIEKRQSVAFWCNPISGHATLYWYQQILGQGPKLLIQFQNNGVVDDSQLPKDRFSAERLKGVDSTLKIQPAKLEDSAVYLCASTHTPGQGLEQYFGPGTRLTVT.